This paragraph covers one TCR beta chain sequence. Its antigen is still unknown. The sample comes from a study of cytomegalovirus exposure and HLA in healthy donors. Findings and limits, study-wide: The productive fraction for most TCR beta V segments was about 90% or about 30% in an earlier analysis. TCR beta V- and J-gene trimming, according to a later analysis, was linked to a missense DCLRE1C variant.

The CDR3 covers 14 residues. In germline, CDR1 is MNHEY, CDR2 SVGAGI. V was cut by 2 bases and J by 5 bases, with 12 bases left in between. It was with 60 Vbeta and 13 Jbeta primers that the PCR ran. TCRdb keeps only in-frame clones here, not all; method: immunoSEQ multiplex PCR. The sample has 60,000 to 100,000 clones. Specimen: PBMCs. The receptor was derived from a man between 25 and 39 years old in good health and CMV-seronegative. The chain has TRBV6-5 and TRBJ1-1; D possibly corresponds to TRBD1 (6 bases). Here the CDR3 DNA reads TGTGCCAGCAGTTACGGGGCCAGGGGAACTGAAGCTTTCTTT. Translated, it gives CASSYGARGTEAFF.